The clone carrying this T cell receptor (beta chain) was found many times. Its antigen is currently unknown. The entry originates in a study of early T cells in non-severe SARS-CoV-2 infection. Study details: Unsorted whole-blood RNA was sequenced in bulk, leaving chains unpaired.

With 4 bases clipped from V and 2 bases from J, the junction kept 8 bases outside the gene matches. The V gene's germline CDR1 is MNHNS and CDR2 SASEGT. CDR3 length: 15 residues. cDNA molecules, individually, were tagged with unique molecular identifiers. From the 5' RACE reads, TCRdb called clonotypes with MiXCR, one entry per CDR3 protein. The sample consists of some 26,000 distinct CDR3 sequences, approximately 5% of them appearing once. Study findings and constraints: Comparison of clonotypes with VDJdb favored anti-spike CD8 responses while missing private and CD4 specificities.

The V call is TRBV6-1, the J call TRBJ2-7; the match to TRBD1 covers 7 bases. The specimen sequenced was whole blood. This TCR came from an adult who was a healthcare worker with PCR-confirmed SARS-CoV-2 infection or an uninfected control (not recorded which). CDR3 protein: CASSALVTGAYEQYF. The CDR3 bases are TGTGCCAGCAGTGCCCTCGTCACAGGGGCCTACGAGCAGTACTTC.